The rows below give T cell receptor beta chains drawn from one sample of a study of blood T cell repertoires in COVID-19. Sequencing was performed with immunoSEQ multiplex PCR; in TCRdb, only in-frame clones are kept and a portion is missing. The sample shows some 370,000 clones, more than 75% of them seen only once. Sequencing was carried out using peripheral blood. The receptors shown here come from a woman aged 30 to 39 with COVID-19, enrolled during active disease. The CDR3 runs from the conserved cysteine through the conserved F or W. Each record gives: J gene, D gene, V gene, clone size, CDR3 DNA, CDR3 protein. D genes are given only for firm matches. Size is omitted from some rows. Given values are once, few, many or a class for expanded clones.

j_call: TRBJ2-7
d_call: .
v_call: TRBV28
clone_size: .
cdr3_nt: TGTGCCAGCAGTTTACAGGAGGGCCCCTACGAGCAGTACTTC
cdr3_aa: CASSLQEGPYEQYF

j_call: TRBJ2-7
d_call: TRBD2
v_call: TRBV29-1
clone_size: .
cdr3_nt: TGCAGCGTTGAACTGGGGGAGGGCCATAGGTACGAGCAGTACTTC
cdr3_aa: CSVELGEGHRYEQYF

j_call: TRBJ1-2
d_call: .
v_call: TRBV10-1
clone_size: few
cdr3_nt: TGCGCCAGCAGCCCTGACGGGAACTATGGCTACACCTTC
cdr3_aa: CASSPDGNYGYTF

j_call: TRBJ1-5
d_call: .
v_call: TRBV2
clone_size: few
cdr3_nt: TGTGCCAGCGGGGGCAGGGAATCCATCCCTCAGCCCCAGCATTTT
cdr3_aa: CASGGRESIPQPQHF

j_call: TRBJ2-3
d_call: TRBD2
v_call: TRBV24-1
clone_size: .
cdr3_nt: TGTGCCACCAGTGAAAGGACTAGCGGGAGGTCAGATACGCAGTATTTT
cdr3_aa: CATSERTSGRSDTQYF

j_call: TRBJ2-2
d_call: .
v_call: TRBV18
clone_size: .
cdr3_nt: TGTGCCAGCTCACCACGTTCAGGGGTCGCCGGGGAGCTGTTTTTT
cdr3_aa: CASSPRSGVAGELFF

j_call: TRBJ1-4
d_call: .
v_call: TRBV10-1
clone_size: .
cdr3_nt: TGCGCCAGCAGTGCGGACAGATCTAATGAAAAACTGTTTTTT
cdr3_aa: CASSADRSNEKLFF

j_call: TRBJ2-1
d_call: .
v_call: TRBV29-1
clone_size: .
cdr3_nt: TGCAGCTTGGGCCAGGGGGGAGGCAATGAGCAGTTCTTC
cdr3_aa: CSLGQGGGNEQFF

j_call: TRBJ1-6
d_call: .
v_call: TRBV28
clone_size: .
cdr3_nt: TGTGCCAGCAGTTATGGGGGCGGGCATTCACCCCTCCACTTT
cdr3_aa: CASSYGGGHSPLHF

j_call: TRBJ2-1
d_call: TRBD2
v_call: TRBV5-1
clone_size: .
cdr3_nt: TGCGCCAGCAGCCCTGGACTAGCATCAAGGGATGAGCAGTTCTTC
cdr3_aa: CASSPGLASRDEQFF

j_call: TRBJ2-7
d_call: TRBD1
v_call: TRBV10-3
clone_size: .
cdr3_nt: TGTGCCATCGCTGGGACAGGGGCCTACGAGCAGTACTTC
cdr3_aa: CAIAGTGAYEQYF

j_call: TRBJ1-3
d_call: TRBD1
v_call: TRBV19
clone_size: .
cdr3_nt: TGTGCCAGCCGACCAGGGGGCGGTGGAAACACCATATATTTT
cdr3_aa: CASRPGGGGNTIYF

j_call: TRBJ1-4
d_call: .
v_call: TRBV5-4
clone_size: few
cdr3_nt: TGTGCCAGCAGCTCCGGTGCAACTAATGAAAAACTGTTTTTT
cdr3_aa: CASSSGATNEKLFF

j_call: TRBJ2-3
d_call: .
v_call: TRBV6-5
clone_size: .
cdr3_nt: TGTGCCAGCAGTCATCAGACAGATACGCAGTATTTT
cdr3_aa: CASSHQTDTQYF

j_call: TRBJ2-7
d_call: .
v_call: TRBV7-3
clone_size: .
cdr3_nt: TGTGCCAGCAGCCCGGCGGGACGAACTTACGAGCAGTACTTC
cdr3_aa: CASSPAGRTYEQYF

j_call: TRBJ2-5
d_call: TRBD2
v_call: TRBV6-1
clone_size: .
cdr3_nt: TGTGCCAGCAGTGAAGGACTAGCGGGAGGGGGGGAGACCCAGTACTTC
cdr3_aa: CASSEGLAGGGETQYF

j_call: TRBJ2-7
d_call: TRBD1
v_call: TRBV5-1
clone_size: few
cdr3_nt: TGCGCCAGCAGCTTGGGAGGGACAGGGGCCTACGAGCAGTACTTC
cdr3_aa: CASSLGGTGAYEQYF

j_call: TRBJ2-1
d_call: .
v_call: TRBV11-2
clone_size: .
cdr3_nt: TGTGCCAGCAGCTTACGCCCTAACAATGAGCAGTTCTTC
cdr3_aa: CASSLRPNNEQFF

j_call: TRBJ2-7
d_call: TRBD2
v_call: TRBV6-5
clone_size: many
cdr3_nt: TGTGCCAGCAGTTTGACTAGCGCTAGCTCCTACGAGCAGTACTTC
cdr3_aa: CASSLTSASSYEQYF